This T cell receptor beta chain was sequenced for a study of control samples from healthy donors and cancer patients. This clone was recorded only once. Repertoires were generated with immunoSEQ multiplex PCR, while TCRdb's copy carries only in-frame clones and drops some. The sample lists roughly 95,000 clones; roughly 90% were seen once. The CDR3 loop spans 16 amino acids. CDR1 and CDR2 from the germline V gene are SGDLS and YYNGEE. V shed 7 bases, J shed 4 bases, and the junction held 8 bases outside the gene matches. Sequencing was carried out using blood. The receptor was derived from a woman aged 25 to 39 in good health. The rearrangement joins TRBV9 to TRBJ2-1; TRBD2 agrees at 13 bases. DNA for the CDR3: TGTGCCAGCCTACCCGGGACTAGCGGGATATACAATGAGCAGTTCTTC. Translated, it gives CASLPGTSGIYNEQFF.